This TCR beta chain was documented in a study of blood T cells in healthy people across ages. Germline V gene lookup returns CDR1 MGHRA and CDR2 YSYEKL. This CDR3 comprises 16 residues. Trimming removed 0 bases at V and 7 bases at J, with 13 bases between. A sample-barcoded 5' primer and a J-beta primer mix were used in a second PCR of roughly 7 to 11 cycles. MiXCR was run by TCRdb on the 5' RACE reads, yielding one entry per CDR3 protein. The sample yields 700,000 to 950,000 distinct CDR3 sequences, about 42% seen once. This clonotype was sampled from a woman aged 55-75 years in good health. This chain connects TRBV4-1 to TRBJ1-6; unclear D gene. Sequencing input: blood. The CDR3 loop is CASSQEEDLGNSPLHF. CDR3 DNA: TGCGCCAGCAGCCAAGAAGAGGACCTCGGGAATTCACCCCTCCACTTT.